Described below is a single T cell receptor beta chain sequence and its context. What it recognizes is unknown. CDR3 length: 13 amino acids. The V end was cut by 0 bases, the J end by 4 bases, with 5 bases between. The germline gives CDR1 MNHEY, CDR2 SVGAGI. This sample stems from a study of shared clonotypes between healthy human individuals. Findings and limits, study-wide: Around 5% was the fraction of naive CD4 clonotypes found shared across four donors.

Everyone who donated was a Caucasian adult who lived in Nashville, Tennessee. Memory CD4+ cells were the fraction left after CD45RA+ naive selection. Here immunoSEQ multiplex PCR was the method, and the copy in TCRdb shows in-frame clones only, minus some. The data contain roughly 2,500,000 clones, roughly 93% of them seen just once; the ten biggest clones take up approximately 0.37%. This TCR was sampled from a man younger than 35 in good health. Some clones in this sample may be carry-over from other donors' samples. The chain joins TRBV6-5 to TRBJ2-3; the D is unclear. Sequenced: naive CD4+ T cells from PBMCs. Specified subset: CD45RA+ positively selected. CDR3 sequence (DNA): TGTGCCAGCAGTTACTCCTGGGCAGATACGCAGTATTTT. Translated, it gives CASSYSWADTQYF.